Below, one T cell receptor (beta chain) is given with its context. These data belong to a study of T cells in tuberculosis. After thawing and overnight rest, PBMC were stained with GMM-loaded CD1B tetramer, viability dye and anti-CD3 for sorting. CD1B tetramers were loaded with Rhodococcus equi-derived C32 glucose monomycolate. Profiling relied on immunoSEQ multiplex PCR, and the TCRdb table lists in-frame clones only, not all of them. The repertoire consists of tens of thousands of clones, with approximately 90% occurring once and the leading ten covering over 1.5%. This CDR3 contains 13 residues. Trimming removed 6 bases from V and 1 base from J, with 9 bases in between. Germline V gene lookup returns CDR1 MDHEN and CDR2 SYDVKM.

The gene calls are TRBV28 and TRBJ2-5, with unresolved D. This sequence originates from an adult woman with latent tuberculosis. The specimen was CD1b-GMM tetramer-negative cells sorted from PBMCs. The CDR3 DNA reads TGTGCCAGCAGCCCCTCACTCCAAGAGACCCAGTACTTC. Its translation: CASSPSLQETQYF.